This TCR beta chain emerged from a study of cytomegalovirus exposure and HLA in healthy donors. The V segment lost 4 bases and the J segment 7 bases; nucleotides outside the gene matches: 13. Germline V gene data show CDR1 as MNHEY and CDR2 as SMNVEV (reference sequence). The CDR3 contains 15 residues. PCR was performed using 60 Vbeta and 13 Jbeta primers. Clones were sequenced by immunoSEQ multiplex PCR, and TCRdb holds only the in-frame ones, with some missing. The table records over 120,000 clones, 65% to 85% of them present only once. Nominally healthy donors provided the samples, though records likely missed some immune exposures.

This chain uses TRBV27 with TRBJ2-7; 7 bases fit TRBD1. The receptor was derived from a male donor in good health and CMV-seronegative. Source material: PBMCs. The CDR3 here is CASSSNPTGLGEQYF. In DNA, the CDR3 is TGTGCCAGCAGTTCGAACCCGACAGGGCTGGGGGAGCAGTACTTC.